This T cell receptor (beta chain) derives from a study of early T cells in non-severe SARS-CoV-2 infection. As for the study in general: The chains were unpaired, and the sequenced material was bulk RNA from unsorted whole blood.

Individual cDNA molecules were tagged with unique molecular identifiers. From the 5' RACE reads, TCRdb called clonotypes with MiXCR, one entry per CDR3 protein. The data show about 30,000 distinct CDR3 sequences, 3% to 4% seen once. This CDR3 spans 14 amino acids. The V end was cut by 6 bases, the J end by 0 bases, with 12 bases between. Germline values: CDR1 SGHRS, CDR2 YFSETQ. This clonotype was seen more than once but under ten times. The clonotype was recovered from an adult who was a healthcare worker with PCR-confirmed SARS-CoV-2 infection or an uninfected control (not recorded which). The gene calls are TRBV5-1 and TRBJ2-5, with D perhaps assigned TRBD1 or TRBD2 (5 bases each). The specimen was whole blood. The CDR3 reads CASMAGTYQETQYF. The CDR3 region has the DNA TGCGCCAGCATGGCAGGGACGTACCAAGAGACCCAGTACTTC.